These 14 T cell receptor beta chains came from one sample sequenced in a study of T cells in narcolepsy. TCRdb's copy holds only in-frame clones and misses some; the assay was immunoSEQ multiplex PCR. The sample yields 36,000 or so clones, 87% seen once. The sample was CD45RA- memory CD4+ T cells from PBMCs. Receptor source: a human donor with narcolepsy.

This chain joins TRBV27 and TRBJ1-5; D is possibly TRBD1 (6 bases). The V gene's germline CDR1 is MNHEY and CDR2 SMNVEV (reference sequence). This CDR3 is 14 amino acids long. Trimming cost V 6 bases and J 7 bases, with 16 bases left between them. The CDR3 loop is CASRRHYGQQPQHF. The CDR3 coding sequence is TGTGCCAGCAGGCGCCATTATGGACAGCAGCCCCAGCATTTT.

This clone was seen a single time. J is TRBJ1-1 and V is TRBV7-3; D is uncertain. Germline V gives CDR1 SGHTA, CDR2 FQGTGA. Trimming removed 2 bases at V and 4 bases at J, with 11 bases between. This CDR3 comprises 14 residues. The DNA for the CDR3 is TGTGCCAGCAGCTTAGAGGCGAGGAGCACTGAAGCTTTCTTT. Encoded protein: CASSLEARSTEAFF.

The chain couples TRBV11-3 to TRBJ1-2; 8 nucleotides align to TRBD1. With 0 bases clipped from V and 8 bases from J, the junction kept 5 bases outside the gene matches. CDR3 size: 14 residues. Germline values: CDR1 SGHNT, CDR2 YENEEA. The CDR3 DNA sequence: TGTGCCAGCAGCTTAGACGACAGGGGCGGGGGCTACACCTTC. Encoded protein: CASSLDDRGGGYTF.

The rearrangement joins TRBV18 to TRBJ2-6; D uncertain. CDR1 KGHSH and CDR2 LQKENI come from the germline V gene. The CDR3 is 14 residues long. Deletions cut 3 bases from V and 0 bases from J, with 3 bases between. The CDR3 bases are TGTGCCAGCTCACCCAACTCTGGGGCCAACGTCCTGACTTTC. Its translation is CASSPNSGANVLTF.

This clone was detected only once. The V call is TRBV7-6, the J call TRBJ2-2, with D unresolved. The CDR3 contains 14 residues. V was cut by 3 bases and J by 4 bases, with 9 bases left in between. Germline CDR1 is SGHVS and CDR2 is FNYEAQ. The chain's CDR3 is CASSFGRSTGELFF. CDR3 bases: TGTGCCAGCAGCTTCGGCAGGAGCACCGGGGAGCTGTTTTTT.

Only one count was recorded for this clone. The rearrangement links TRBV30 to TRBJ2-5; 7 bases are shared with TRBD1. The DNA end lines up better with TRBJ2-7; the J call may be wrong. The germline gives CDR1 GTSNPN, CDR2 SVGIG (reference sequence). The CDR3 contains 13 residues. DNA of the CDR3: TGTGCCTGGAGAGACAGGGCACGCCCCGAGCAGTACTTC. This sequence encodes CAWRDRARPEQYF.

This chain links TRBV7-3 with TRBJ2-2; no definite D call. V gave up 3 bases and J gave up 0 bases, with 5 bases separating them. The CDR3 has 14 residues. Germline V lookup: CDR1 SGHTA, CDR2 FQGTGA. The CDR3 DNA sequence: TGTGCCAGCAGCTTCCCAGCGAACACCGGGGAGCTGTTTTTT. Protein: CASSFPANTGELFF. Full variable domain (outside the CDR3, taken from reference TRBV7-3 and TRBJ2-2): GAGVSQTPSNKVTEKGKYVELRCDPISGHTALYWYRQSLGQGPEFLIYFQGTGAADDSGLPNDRFFAVRPEGSVSTLKIQRTERGDSAVYLCASSFPANTGELFFGEGSRLTVL.

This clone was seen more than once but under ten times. The CDR3, as DNA: TGTGCCAGCAGCTGCACACCCCTCCACTTT. It encodes CASSCTPLHF. This chain connects TRBV7-3 to TRBJ1-6, with D unclear. The V end lost 4 bases, the J end lost 11 bases, and 3 bases lay between the germline ends. Germline values: CDR1 SGHTA, CDR2 FQGTGA. The CDR3 covers 10 residues.

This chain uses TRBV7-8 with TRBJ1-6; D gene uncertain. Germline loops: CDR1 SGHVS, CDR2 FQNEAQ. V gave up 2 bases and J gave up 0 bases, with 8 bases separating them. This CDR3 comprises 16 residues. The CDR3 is CASSLPRSSYNSPLHF. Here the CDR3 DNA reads TGTGCCAGCAGCTTACCTCGAAGCTCCTATAATTCACCCCTCCACTTT.

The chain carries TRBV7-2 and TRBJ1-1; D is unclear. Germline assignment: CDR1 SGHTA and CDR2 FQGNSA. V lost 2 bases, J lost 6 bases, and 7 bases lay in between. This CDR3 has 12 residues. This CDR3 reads CASSLSGAEAFF. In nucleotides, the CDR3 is TGTGCCAGCAGCTTAAGTGGGGCTGAAGCTTTCTTT.

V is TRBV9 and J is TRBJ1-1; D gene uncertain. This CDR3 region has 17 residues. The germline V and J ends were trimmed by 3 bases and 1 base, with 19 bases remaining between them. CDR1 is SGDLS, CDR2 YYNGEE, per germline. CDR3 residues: CASSASSRGFGNTEAFF. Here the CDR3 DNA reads TGTGCCAGCAGCGCGAGTTCGCGTGGGTTTGGGAACACTGAAGCTTTCTTT.

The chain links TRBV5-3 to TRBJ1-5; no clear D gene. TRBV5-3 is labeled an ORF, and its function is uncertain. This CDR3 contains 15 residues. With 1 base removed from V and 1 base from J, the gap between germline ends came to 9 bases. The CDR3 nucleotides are TGTGCCAGAAGCTTGACGCTAAGAAGCAATCAGCCCCAGCATTTT. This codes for CARSLTLRSNQPQHF.

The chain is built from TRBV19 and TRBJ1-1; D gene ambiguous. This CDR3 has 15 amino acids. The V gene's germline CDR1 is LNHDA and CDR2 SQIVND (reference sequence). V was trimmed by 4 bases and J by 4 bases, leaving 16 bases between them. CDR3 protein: CASSRRKEGTTEAFF. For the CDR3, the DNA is TGTGCCAGTAGTAGAAGAAAGGAGGGCACCACTGAAGCTTTCTTT.

The CDR3 here is CASSRDIHQPQHF. CDR3 nucleotides: TGTGCCAGTAGTAGGGACATACATCAGCCCCAGCATTTT. The chain carries TRBV19 and TRBJ1-5; a possible D gene is TRBD1 (6 bases). Germline V gene sequence: CDR1 LNHDA, CDR2 SQIVND (reference sequence). Trimming took 4 bases from V and 5 from J, leaving 9 bases between them. This CDR3 region has 13 residues.